The TCR beta chain described here comes from a study of blood T cells in healthy people across ages. From germline, CDR1 is MNHEY and CDR2 SVGEGT. The CDR3 is 17 residues long. A second about 7 to 11 cycle PCR used barcoded and J-beta primers. TCRdb fed the 5' RACE reads into MiXCR, producing one record per CDR3 protein. Of under 850,000 distinct CDR3 sequences listed, roughly 40% are singletons. Sequenced material: blood. The receptor comes from a man between 18 and 29 years old in good health. V usage is TRBV6-2 or TRBV6-3 and J usage is TRBJ2-1; D remains unclear. The J call could be wrong; TRBJ2-7 is a better fit for the DNA end. CDR3 in amino acids: CASSPGPPGSSYNEQYF. The CDR3 bases are TGTGCCAGCAGCCCAGGTCCCCCAGGTAGCTCCTACAATGAGCAGTACTTC.